This entry describes one T cell receptor (beta chain). The junction departs from the called germline gene at one end, perhaps through a read error. The data were obtained in a study of technical replicates of blood from several donors. Sequencing was performed with immunoSEQ multiplex PCR; in TCRdb, only in-frame clones are kept and a portion is missing. Of 62,000 or so clones listed, more than 75% are singletons. This CDR3 is built from 13 residues. Germline lookup yields CDR1 MNHNS and CDR2 SASEGT. The chain has TRBV6-1 and TRBJ2-3, with 8 nucleotides matching TRBD1. The receptor comes from a human donor in good health. Some clones in this sample may be carry-over from other donors' samples. The sample taken for sequencing was PBMCs. The CDR3 sequence: CASAPGGTDTQYF. CDR3 DNA: TGTGCCAGCGCCCCAGGGGGCACGGATACGCAGTATTTT.